Following are 28 T cell receptor beta chains from one sample sequenced in a study of blood T cell repertoires in COVID-19. TCRdb's table, derived via immunoSEQ multiplex PCR, lists solely in-frame clones and lacks some. The sample holds 40,000 to 55,000 clones, roughly nine tenths seen once. Sequenced: peripheral blood. The receptors were sampled from a man between 70 and 80 years old with active COVID-19.

The chain recombines TRBV19 with TRBJ2-1; the match to TRBD2 covers 7 bases. Germline lookup yields CDR1 LNHDA and CDR2 SQIVND (reference sequence). The CDR3 is made up of 15 amino acids. The junction had 4 bases not matched to a gene; V was cut back by 2 bases and J by 3 bases. The DNA of the CDR3 is TGTGCCAGTAGTATAAGCGGGGACTTCTACAATGAGCAGTTCTTC. Protein sequence: CASSISGDFYNEQFF.

The V gene is TRBV7-2, the J gene TRBJ2-4; maybe TRBD1 (6 bases). This CDR3 is built from 18 residues. Deletions cut 3 bases from V and 1 base from J, with 19 bases between. The germline gives CDR1 SGHTA, CDR2 FQGNSA. The CDR3 coding sequence is TGTGCCAGCAGCTTGAAACAGGGTGCAGAGAGGGCCAAAAACATTCAGTACTTC. Translating gives CASSLKQGAERAKNIQYF.

V usage is TRBV18 and J usage is TRBJ1-4; 9 nucleotides align to TRBD1. J was trimmed by 0 bases and V by 2 bases; bases with no gene match: 7. The germline gives CDR1 KGHSH, CDR2 LQKENI. The CDR3 sequence is 18 residues long. The CDR3 here is CASSPTRQGEATNEKLFF. The CDR3 DNA sequence: TGTGCCAGCTCACCAACAAGACAGGGGGAGGCAACTAATGAAAAACTGTTTTTT.

This clone is a singleton in its sample. Other DNA sequences from this sample encode an identical CDR3 as well. V usage is TRBV29-1 and J usage is TRBJ2-7; D is possibly TRBD1 (6 bases). CDR1 and CDR2 (germline): SQVTM, ANQGSEA. Trimming took 4 bases from V and 4 from J, leaving 8 bases between them. The CDR3 runs 11 residues. Here the CDR3 reads CSVGTAYEQYF. The CDR3, as DNA: TGCAGCGTTGGGACAGCATACGAGCAGTACTTC.

V gene TRBV5-4 combines with J gene TRBJ2-7; TRBD2 aligns across 9 bases. V shed 4 bases, J shed 3 bases, and the junction held 5 bases outside the gene matches. CDR3 size: 14 residues. Germline V gives CDR1 SGHNT, CDR2 YYREEE (reference sequence). As DNA, the CDR3 is TGTGCCAGCAGCCAGCGGGGGGAATACTACGAGCAGTACTTC. Its protein product is CASSQRGEYYEQYF. The full variable domain, rest sourced from reference TRBV5-4 and TRBJ2-7, is ETGVTQSPTHLIKTRGQQVTLRCSSQSGHNTVSWYQQALGQGPQFIFQYYREEENGRGNFPPRFSGLQFPNYSSELNVNALELDDSALYLCASSQRGEYYEQYFGPGTRLTVT.

The V gene is TRBV24-1, the J gene TRBJ1-1, with 7 bases fitting TRBD1. CDR1 KGHDR and CDR2 SFDVKD come from the germline V gene. There are 13 residues in the CDR3. After removal of 11 bases from V and 4 bases from J, the junction contained 9 bases not matched to a gene. The DNA for the CDR3 is TGTGCCATCAGAGACAGGGACGGCACTGAAGCTTTCTTT. The encoded protein is CAIRDRDGTEAFF.

This chain connects TRBV5-6 to TRBJ2-4, with D perhaps matching TRBD2 (6 bases). Trimming pared 2 bases from V and 12 bases from J, leaving 21 bases between. The CDR3 is 15 amino acids. In germline, CDR1 is SGHDT, CDR2 YYEEEE. The CDR3 sequence is CASSFGTPLMSDQYF. CDR3 coding DNA: TGTGCCAGCAGCTTTGGGACTCCCCTGATGTCGGATCAGTACTTC.

Turning to this clone: Other DNA sequences in this sample translate to the same CDR3. The rearrangement joins TRBV19 to TRBJ2-3; D gene ambiguous. There are 12 residues in the CDR3. Trimming removed 6 bases from V and 0 bases from J, with 4 bases in between. Per germline, CDR1 LNHDA and CDR2 SQIVND (reference sequence). CDR3 in DNA: TGTGCCAGTAGACAGAGCACAGATACGCAGTATTTT. This translates into CASRQSTDTQYF.

This chain uses TRBV5-1 with TRBJ2-3, with D maybe TRBD1 (5 bases). The CDR3 totals 17 residues. V gave up 2 bases and J gave up 0 bases, with 16 bases separating them. Looked up from germline, CDR1 is SGHRS and CDR2 is YFSETQ. As DNA, the CDR3 is TGCGCCAGCAGCTTTCGAATTAGAGACAGTAGCACAGATACGCAGTATTTT. This codes for CASSFRIRDSSTDTQYF.

V gene TRBV18 combines with J gene TRBJ2-2, with 8 bases that match TRBD1. The germline CDR1 and CDR2 sequences are KGHSH and LQKENI. V lost 8 bases, J lost 6 bases, and 8 bases stayed unmatched. CDR3 length: 14 residues. CDR3 loop: CASLGQGKAGELFF. The CDR3 coding sequence is TGTGCCAGCCTCGGACAGGGTAAAGCCGGGGAGCTGTTTTTT.

This chain links TRBV7-2 with TRBJ2-2; TRBD1 matches at 10 bases. The CDR3 loop spans 17 amino acids. J was trimmed by 7 bases and V by 2 bases; bases with no gene match: 10. Germline V lookup: CDR1 SGHTA, CDR2 FQGNSA. CDR3 nucleotides: TGTGCCAGCAGCTTAAGGGCTGGGACAGGGGTGGGCGGGGAGCTGTTTTTT. Its translation is CASSLRAGTGVGGELFF.

The genes are TRBV27 and TRBJ2-7, with 10 bases matching TRBD1. The CDR3 is made up of 16 amino acids. Germline V gene sequence: CDR1 MNHEY, CDR2 SMNVEV (reference sequence). V dropped 4 bases and J dropped 7; count of bases not matched to a gene: 13. CDR3 in DNA: TGTGCCAGCAGTTCGAACCCCGGGACAGGGGTAAAAGAGCAGTACTTC. It specifies CASSSNPGTGVKEQYF.

The chain joins TRBV19 to TRBJ2-7, with 13 bases matching TRBD2. Trimming took 4 bases from V and 5 from J; bases not matched to a gene: 8. The CDR3 is 16 amino acids. Germline V CDR1 and CDR2: LNHDA, SQIVND (reference sequence). CDR3 amino acids: CASSNGLAGDFHEQYF. CDR3 nucleotides: TGTGCCAGTAGTAACGGACTAGCGGGGGATTTTCACGAGCAGTACTTC.

V and J are TRBV6-5 and TRBJ1-4; TRBD1 matches 10 bases. This CDR3 has 14 amino acids. Germline V gives CDR1 MNHEY, CDR2 SVGAGI. V lost 2 bases and J lost 7; bases outside the gene matches: 1. CDR3 DNA: TGTGCCAGCAGTTACCGGGACAGGGGTGAAAAACTGTTTTTT. Encoded protein: CASSYRDRGEKLFF.

The chain couples TRBV6-5 to TRBJ1-1; D uncertain. The V end was cut by 8 bases, the J end by 11 bases, with 18 bases between. The germline CDR1 and CDR2 sequences are MNHEY and SVGAGI. This CDR3 region has 12 residues. As DNA, the CDR3 is TGTGCCAGCGAGGGTACTTCCCCCGGGGCTTTCTTT. Protein: CASEGTSPGAFF.

The chain has TRBV7-2 and TRBJ2-2; the D is unclear. This CDR3 is built from 15 residues. The germline gives CDR1 SGHTA, CDR2 FQGNSA. Trimming left V 5 bases short and J 7 bases short, with 17 bases between. The CDR3 protein is CASSPPSVRSGELFF. The CDR3 bases are TGTGCCAGCAGCCCACCCTCCGTGAGAAGCGGGGAGCTGTTTTTT.

The J gene is TRBJ2-5, the V gene TRBV5-5, with TRBD2 matching 15 bases. From germline, CDR1 is SGHKS and CDR2 YYEKEE (reference sequence). Germline trimming cut 4 bases from V and 4 bases from J; bases unmatched to any gene: 8. The CDR3 runs 17 residues. This chain's CDR3 is CASSGRTSGGAPETQYF. The DNA for the CDR3 is TGTGCCAGCAGCGGACGGACTAGCGGGGGGGCCCCAGAGACCCAGTACTTC.

This clone has a single count. The gene calls are TRBV28 and TRBJ2-7; tentatively, D is TRBD2 (7 bases). This CDR3 is 13 amino acids long. The V gene lost 7 bases and the J gene lost 5 bases, with 15 bases spanning the gap. CDR1 is MDHEN, CDR2 SYDVKM, per germline. The CDR3 protein is CASMWAGANEQYF. Written as DNA, the CDR3 is TGTGCCAGCATGTGGGCGGGGGCAAACGAGCAGTACTTC.

The chain has TRBV4-1 and TRBJ1-4; 8 nucleotides align to TRBD1. CDR3 length: 14 residues. V shed 6 bases and J 2 bases; nucleotides not matched to a gene: 2. Germline V lookup: CDR1 MGHRA, CDR2 YSYEKL. The CDR3 protein is CASRQGETNEKLFF. CDR3 in DNA: TGCGCCAGCAGACAGGGGGAGACTAATGAAAAACTGTTTTTT.

The chain links TRBV19 to TRBJ2-6; D is ambiguous. Per germline, CDR1 LNHDA and CDR2 SQIVND (reference sequence). This CDR3 comprises 16 residues. The ends were cut back, 3 bases at V and 0 bases at J, with 9 bases in the middle. For the CDR3, the DNA is TGTGCCAGTAGTATGGGCATCGCCTCTGGGGCCAACGTCCTGACTTTC. It specifies CASSMGIASGANVLTF.

The V and J genes are TRBV2 and TRBJ1-3, with D possibly being TRBD1 (6 bases). The V end lost 3 bases, the J end lost 4 bases, and 16 bases lay between the germline ends. In germline, CDR1 is SNHLY, CDR2 FYNNEI. The CDR3 has 16 amino acids. CDR3 coding DNA: TGTGCCAGCAGTGAGGGACACCCTAGGGGAGGAAACACCATATATTTT. It specifies CASSEGHPRGGNTIYF. Full variable domain (remainder filled in from reference TRBV2 and TRBJ1-3): EPEVTQTPSHQVTQMGQEVILRCVPISNHLYFYWYRQILGQKVEFLVSFYNNEISEKSEIFDDQFSVERPDGSNFTLKIRSTKLEDSAMYFCASSEGHPRGGNTIYFGEGSWLTVV.

V and J are TRBV7-8 and TRBJ1-2; 11 bases line up with TRBD1. V dropped 5 bases and J dropped 5; count of bases not matched to a gene: 4. The CDR3 extends over 14 amino acids. Germline values: CDR1 SGHVS, CDR2 FQNEAQ. DNA for the CDR3: TGTGCCAGCAGCCCCGGGACAGGGGGATATGGCTACACCTTC. Protein: CASSPGTGGYGYTF.

The CDR3 sequence: CASSLDRGPWNTEAFF. As DNA, the CDR3 is TGTGCCAGCAGCCTCGACAGGGGGCCATGGAACACTGAAGCTTTCTTT. The chain has TRBV3-1 (or the pseudogene TRBV3-2) and TRBJ1-1, with 10 bases lining up with TRBD1. Germline trimming cut 4 bases from V and 1 base from J; bases unmatched to any gene: 6. This CDR3 is built from 16 residues. Germline-derived CDR1 and CDR2 are LGHDT and YNNKEL (reference sequence).

The chain has TRBV7-8 and TRBJ2-3; 9 bases match TRBD2. The V gene end was trimmed by 6 bases and the J gene end by 0 bases; junction bases not matched to a gene: 7. Germline V gene lookup returns CDR1 SGHVS and CDR2 FQNEAQ. The CDR3 runs 16 residues. The CDR3 DNA sequence: TGTGCCAGCAGTAACTTAGCGGGGGCAAGCACAGATACGCAGTATTTT. It codes for CASSNLAGASTDTQYF. Together with reference TRBV7-8 and TRBJ2-3, the CDR3 gives the full variable domain: GAGVSQSPRYKVAKRGQDVALRCDPISGHVSLFWYQQALGQGPEFLTYFQNEAQLDKSGLPSDRFFAERPEGSVSTLKIQRTQQEDSAVYLCASSNLAGASTDTQYFGPGTRLTVL.

This rearrangement joins TRBV5-6 to TRBJ1-2; 8 bases are shared with TRBD1. The ends lost 0 bases at V and 5 bases at J; junction bases unmatched: 12. Germline loops: CDR1 SGHDT, CDR2 YYEEEE. This CDR3 contains 17 residues. The CDR3 coding sequence is TGTGCCAGCAGCTTGGTCAGGGGGCCCCAACGGGAGTATGGCTACACCTTC. It translates to CASSLVRGPQREYGYTF.

This sequence joins TRBV6-1 and TRBJ1-5, with 9 bases matching TRBD1. The V gene's germline CDR1 is MNHNS and CDR2 SASEGT. Trimming removed 2 bases from V and 4 bases from J; junction bases left unmatched: 3. The CDR3 is 15 amino acids. DNA of the CDR3: TGTGCCAGCAGTGAATGGGGACAGGGTAATCAGCCCCAGCATTTT. Its translation is CASSEWGQGNQPQHF.

In this sample, this clone turned up a few times. The chain combines TRBV5-4 with TRBJ2-7, with TRBD1 as a possible D gene (6 bases). V was cut by 1 base and J by 6 bases, with 17 bases left in between. The CDR3 length is 15 residues. Germline V CDR1 and CDR2: SGHNT, YYREEE (reference sequence). In DNA form, the CDR3 reads TGTGCCAGCAGCTTGCTTCCCCTACAGGGCTCCGAGCAGTACTTC. It is translated as CASSLLPLQGSEQYF.

V is TRBV6-2 or TRBV6-3 and J is TRBJ1-5, with a tentative D call TRBD1 (6 bases). The CDR3 is 15 amino acids. With 0 bases removed from V and 5 bases from J, the gap between germline ends came to 11 bases. Germline lookup yields CDR1 MNHEY and CDR2 SVGEGT. The CDR3 DNA is TGTGCCAGCAGTTACTCTCAGGGGACCTATCAGCCCCAGCATTTT. Its translation is CASSYSQGTYQPQHF.